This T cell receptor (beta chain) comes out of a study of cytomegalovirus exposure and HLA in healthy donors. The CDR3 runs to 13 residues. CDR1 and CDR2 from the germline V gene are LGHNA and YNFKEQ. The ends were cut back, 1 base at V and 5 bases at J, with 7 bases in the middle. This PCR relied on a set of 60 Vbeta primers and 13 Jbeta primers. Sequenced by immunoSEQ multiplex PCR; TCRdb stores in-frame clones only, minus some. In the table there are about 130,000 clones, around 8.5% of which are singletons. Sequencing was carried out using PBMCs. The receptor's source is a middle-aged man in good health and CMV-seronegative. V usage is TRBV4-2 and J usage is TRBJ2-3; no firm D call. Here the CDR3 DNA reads TGTGCCAGCAGCCAAGTCGCGAGAGATACGCAGTATTTT. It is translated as CASSQVARDTQYF.